These T cell receptor beta chains were read from a single sample in a study of identical twins. Using its own MiXCR run on the 5' RACE reads, TCRdb lists one record per CDR3 protein. Counted here are 400,000 to 500,000 distinct CDR3 sequences, 14% occurring once; the ten biggest clones make up approximately 1%. This sample was shared with a second study, whose subject was yellow fever vaccine responses in identical twins.

Sequencing used CD4+ T cells sorted from blood. The source is a woman between 18 and 29 years old in good health. The CDR3 runs from the conserved cysteine through the conserved F or W. Fields, in order: V gene, J gene, CDR3 protein.

TRBV27	TRBJ2-1	CASSLGGRQFF
TRBV29-1	TRBJ2-7	CSVHPGGYHEQYF
TRBV9	TRBJ2-7	CASSPRQGNSYEQYF
TRBV5-1	TRBJ2-7	CASSLDLHSYEQYF
TRBV6-2/TRBV6-3	TRBJ2-1	CASRFTQSSYNEQFF
TRBV2	TRBJ2-6	CASRILSGANVLTF
TRBV9	TRBJ1-1	CASSVTHMNTEAFF
TRBV3-1	TRBJ1-2	CASSQRSRNYGYTF
TRBV9	TRBJ1-1	CASSVRPFSEAFF
TRBV12-3/TRBV12-4	TRBJ2-4	CASSPRLDWNIQYF
TRBV12-3/TRBV12-4	TRBJ2-6	CASSLAGRRSGANVLTF
TRBV19	TRBJ2-2	CASQISWGPGGELFF
TRBV5-5	TRBJ2-1	CASSSRLVSGEQFF
TRBV29-1	TRBJ1-1	CSVRDGGNAEAFF
TRBV7-9	TRBJ1-2	CASSLELASAYGYTF
TRBV6-2/TRBV6-3	TRBJ1-5	CASDEGSIGNQPQHF
TRBV7-2	TRBJ2-5	CASSLVGGAETQYF
TRBV7-7	TRBJ2-5	CASSLSEPPAETQYF
TRBV7-6	TRBJ2-2	CARSPLLPDPSANTGELFF
TRBV6-2/TRBV6-3	TRBJ2-7	CASSYSGVPYEQYF
TRBV12-3/TRBV12-4	TRBJ2-5	CASSSRLAGSETQYF
TRBV29-1	TRBJ2-5	CSVSGRAETQYF
TRBV24-1	TRBJ2-1	CATSDPVGQEIF
TRBV11-2	TRBJ2-2	CASRSRVSDTGELFF
TRBV20-1	TRBJ2-1	CSAIAGGYNEQFF
TRBV15	TRBJ1-1	CATSRIRQGGADTEAFF